This note documents a single T cell receptor (beta chain) sequence. The entry originates in a study of T cell responses to AZD1222 COVID-19 vaccine. This CDR3 is built from 12 residues. V was pared by 2 bases and J by 2 bases, with 3 bases between. The data were produced by immunoSEQ multiplex PCR, yet TCRdb's version contains in-frame clones alone and is incomplete. Of fewer than 110,000 clones listed, roughly 85% were seen once; the top ten hold about 5%. This material consisted of peripheral blood, taken 28 days after the second AZD1222 dose. This chain uses TRBV12-3 or TRBV12-4 with TRBJ1-2; D uncertain. The receptor was derived from an adult who received the AZD1222 COVID-19 vaccine. CDR3 in amino acids: CASSLRNYGYTF. The CDR3 coding sequence is TGTGCCAGCAGTTTAAGGAACTATGGCTACACCTTC.